This record covers a single T cell receptor (beta chain). In the PCR, 60 Vbeta and 13 Jbeta primers were used. Some clones are missing from TCRdb's copy, which holds only in-frame ones; the method was immunoSEQ multiplex PCR. Here the sample spans around 210,000 clones, approximately 80% being singletons. The data stem from a study of cytomegalovirus exposure and HLA in healthy donors. CDR3 length: 16 amino acids. In germline, CDR1 is MNHNS, CDR2 SASEGT. V lost 1 base to trimming and J lost 5 bases, with 14 bases between them. The V gene is TRBV6-1, the J gene TRBJ1-4, with a tentative D call TRBD1 (5 bases). This TCR was sampled from a man aged 50 to 60 in good health and CMV-seronegative. Sequencing was performed on PBMCs. The chain's CDR3 is CASSEVPTESNEKLFF. CDR3 nucleotides: TGTGCCAGCAGTGAAGTGCCGACAGAATCAAATGAAAAACTGTTTTTT.